Each of the 21 T cell receptor beta chains below was sequenced from the same sample in a study of blood T cells in healthy people across ages. Through a sample-barcoded 5' primer and a J-beta primer mix, a second PCR was run for roughly 6 to 11 cycles. Via MiXCR, TCRdb re-called the 5' RACE reads, giving one row per CDR3 protein. The sample shows approximately 1.5 million distinct CDR3 sequences, approximately 39% of them seen only once. The material sequenced was blood. The receptors originated from a woman younger than 30 in good health.

This clonotype was seen a handful of times. The V and J genes are TRBV20-1 and TRBJ2-3; 9 bases fit TRBD1. The CDR3 totals 14 residues. V was pared by 3 bases and J by 2 bases, with 3 bases of the junction left unmatched. Germline V lookup: CDR1 DFQATT, CDR2 SNEGSKA (reference sequence). CDR3 nucleotide sequence: TGCAGTGCTAGCGACAGGGGGACCACAGATACGCAGTATTTT. Amino acids: CSASDRGTTDTQYF.

In this sample, this clonotype turned up a few times. V and J are TRBV21-1 and TRBJ2-7; TRBD1, the D gene given by the table, was not confirmed from the DNA. TRBV21-1 is a pseudogene. This CDR3 is built from 14 residues. In DNA, the CDR3 is TGTGCCAGCAGCAAAGGGACAGGGGGCTACGAGCAGTACTTC. Amino acid sequence: CASSKGTGGYEQYF.

The rearrangement uses TRBV12-3 or TRBV12-4 and TRBJ2-1, with TRBD2 matching over 8 bases. The CDR3 runs 12 residues. After removal of 7 bases from V and 5 bases from J, the junction contained 1 base not matched to a gene. The CDR3 here is CASKAGDNEQFF. The CDR3 nucleotides read TGTGCCAGCAAAGCGGGGGACAATGAGCAGTTCTTC.

The chain couples TRBV4-1 to TRBJ2-7, with a weak D call TRBD2 (6 bases). Trimming removed 4 bases from V and 3 bases from J, with 16 bases in between. Germline-derived CDR1 and CDR2 are MGHRA and YSYEKL. CDR3 length equals 15 residues. The CDR3, as DNA: TGCGCCAGCAGCCCTTTATGGCCGGGAGTCTACGAGCAGTACTTC. Its translation: CASSPLWPGVYEQYF.

This clonotype was seen only a few times. J is TRBJ2-7 and V is TRBV12-3 or TRBV12-4, with D tentatively TRBD1 or TRBD2 (5 bases each). The DNA end lines up better with TRBJ2-5; the J call may be wrong. This CDR3 contains 13 residues. CDR3 sequence: CASTWDRSATQYF. CDR3 coding DNA: TGTGCCAGCACCTGGGACCGCTCCGCGACCCAGTACTTC.

The table lists this clonotype with a few counts. The chain combines TRBV3-1 with TRBJ2-7; TRBD2 might be the D (6 bases). Germline V CDR1 and CDR2: LGHDT, YNNKEL (reference sequence). V lost 1 base and J 2 bases, leaving 12 bases between the germline ends. The CDR3 spans 15 residues. CDR3 sequence reads: CASSQVGTQPYEQYF. DNA for the CDR3: TGTGCCAGCAGCCAAGTGGGGACTCAACCCTACGAGCAGTACTTC.

This clonotype was observed a few times. V is TRBV28 and J is TRBJ2-5, with 8 nucleotides matching TRBD1. Germline V lookup: CDR1 MDHEN, CDR2 SYDVKM. The CDR3 is made up of 18 amino acids. V gave up 4 bases and J gave up 5 bases; unmatched junction bases: 18. The CDR3 bases are TGTGCCAGCAGTTATCCCCTGTGGGACAGGCTACCAATGGAGACCCAGTACTTC. Protein: CASSYPLWDRLPMETQYF.

This clonotype was counted once. V gene TRBV4-3 combines with J gene TRBJ2-2, with 14 bases fitting TRBD2. V lost 0 bases and J lost 5; bases outside the gene matches: 8. The CDR3 has 19 residues. Germline-derived CDR1 and CDR2 are LGHNA and YSLEER. The CDR3 protein is CASSQEGGLAGVHTGELFF. The CDR3 region has the DNA TGCGCCAGCAGCCAAGAAGGGGGACTAGCGGGAGTGCATACCGGGGAGCTGTTTTTT.

This clonotype has just one count. J is TRBJ2-5 and V is TRBV5-1, with 9 bases identical to TRBD1. Near its end, the DNA agrees better with TRBJ2-7, so the J call may be wrong. The CDR3 is made up of 15 amino acids. CDR1 and CDR2 (germline): SGHRS, YFSETQ. The DNA for the CDR3 is TGCGCCAGCAGCTCCTCCGGGACAGGGATCTACGAGCAGTACTTC. It codes for CASSSSGTGIYEQYF.

The chain is built from TRBV2 and TRBJ1-5; possibly TRBD1 for D (6 bases). The CDR3 sequence is 18 residues long. The V gene lost 6 bases and the J gene lost 4 bases, with 25 bases spanning the gap. Germline lookup yields CDR1 SNHLY and CDR2 FYNNEI. The chain's CDR3 is CASREIKLDGQRNQPQHF. The CDR3 region has the DNA TGTGCCAGCAGAGAAATAAAATTAGATGGACAGCGGAATCAGCCCCAGCATTTT.

The rearrangement links TRBV10-3 to TRBJ2-5; 9 bases agree with TRBD1. CDR3 size: 14 residues. V lost 9 bases and J lost 5; bases outside the gene matches: 10. Germline CDR1 reads ENHRY; CDR2 reads SYGVKD. The CDR3 here is CAINDRGGRETQYF. For the CDR3, the DNA is TGTGCCATAAATGACAGGGGGGGTCGGGAGACCCAGTACTTC.

The rearrangement links TRBV20-1 to TRBJ2-3; 7 bases map to TRBD1. Trimming took 6 bases from V and 2 from J; bases not matched to a gene: 11. This CDR3 is built from 15 residues. CDR1 DFQATT and CDR2 SNEGSKA come from the germline V gene (reference sequence). CDR3 bases: TGCAGTGCGGACGGACAGGAAAAATTCACAGATACGCAGTATTTT. Its translation is CSADGQEKFTDTQYF.

This clonotype was counted many times. At one end, the junction sequence differs from germline, possibly due to a read error. V and J are TRBV7-2 and TRBJ2-3; the match to TRBD1 covers 8 bases. CDR3 size: 13 residues. Germline values: CDR1 SGHTA, CDR2 FQGNSA. The chain's CDR3 is CASSLGQGDTQYF. The CDR3 DNA reads TGTGCTAGCAGCTTAGGACAGGGAGATACGCAGTATTTT. The variable domain in full, with the rest retrieved from reference TRBV7-2 and TRBJ2-3, is GAGVSQSPSNKVTEKGKDVELRCDPISGHTALYWYRQSLGQGLEFLIYFQGNSAPDKSGLPSDRFSAERTGGSVSTLTIQRTQQEDSAVYLCASSLGQGDTQYFGPGTRLTVL.

The rearrangement joins TRBV10-1 to TRBJ1-2; 8 nucleotides match TRBD1. Looked up from germline, CDR1 is WNHNN and CDR2 is SYGVQD (reference sequence). Unmatched junction bases numbered 7, after V lost 5 bases and J lost 8 bases. The CDR3 consists of 13 residues. The CDR3 region has the DNA TGCGCCAGCAGTTCGGACAGGGTACTCGGCTACACCTTC. Protein sequence: CASSSDRVLGYTF.

There are a few counts of this clonotype. This chain uses TRBV27 with TRBJ1-1; D uncertain. There are 15 residues in the CDR3. Germline V gene sequence: CDR1 MNHEY, CDR2 SMNVEV (reference sequence). Trimming shortened V by 0 bases and J by 1 base, and 9 bases separated the two germline ends. In DNA form, the CDR3 reads TGTGCCAGCAGTTTATCGAAGTCAGGGAACACTGAAGCTTTCTTT. Translating gives CASSLSKSGNTEAFF.

The chain joins TRBV20-1 to TRBJ1-2; no reliable D call. This CDR3 spans 12 amino acids. Germline CDR1 is DFQATT and CDR2 is SNEGSKA (reference sequence). V was shortened by 0 bases and J by 5 bases, with 7 bases between the two germline ends. CDR3 region: CSARDGSYGYTF. CDR3 sequence (DNA): TGCAGTGCTAGAGATGGGTCTTATGGCTACACCTTC.

This rearrangement joins TRBV13 to TRBJ2-5; 8 bases fit TRBD2. The J call is uncertain, as TRBJ2-7 better fits the DNA end. The germline gives CDR1 PRHDT, CDR2 FYEKMQ (reference sequence). The length of the CDR3 is 16 residues. The CDR3 sequence is CASSPSSGTRGDEQYF. The CDR3 DNA is TGTGCCAGCAGCCCATCCTCCGGGACTAGAGGGGACGAGCAGTACTTC.

The chain couples TRBV20-1 to TRBJ1-5, with D possibly being TRBD1 (6 bases). The CDR3 length is 13 residues. Germline values: CDR1 DFQATT, CDR2 SNEGSKA (reference sequence). The V gene lost 3 bases and the J gene lost 7 bases, with 13 bases spanning the gap. The DNA for the CDR3 is TGCAGTGCTAGCATGGGGGCGAGACAGCCCCAGCATTTT. Protein sequence: CSASMGARQPQHF.

The J gene is TRBJ2-2, the V gene TRBV27; D is possibly TRBD1 (5 bases). There are 16 residues in the CDR3. The V gene lost 2 bases and the J gene lost 6 bases, with 16 bases spanning the gap. Germline V lookup: CDR1 MNHEY, CDR2 SMNVEV (reference sequence). The CDR3, as DNA: TGTGCCAGCAGTTTACTCATTAAGGGGCTGGCCGGGGAGCTGTTTTTT. This encodes CASSLLIKGLAGELFF.

This chain connects TRBV20-1 to TRBJ1-5, with D hard to call. V was cut by 5 bases and J by 6 bases, with 14 bases left in between. Germline CDR1 is DFQATT and CDR2 is SNEGSKA (reference sequence). The CDR3 extends over 13 amino acids. The CDR3 DNA follows: TGCAGTGCTCATAGTCCAGGTAGTCAGCCCCAGCATTTT. It encodes CSAHSPGSQPQHF.

The chain links TRBV7-2 to TRBJ1-2; 7 bases line up with TRBD1. The germline CDR1 and CDR2 sequences are SGHTA and FQGNSA. V dropped 5 bases and J dropped 4; count of bases not matched to a gene: 10. This CDR3 contains 15 residues. DNA for the CDR3: TGTGCCAGCAGCATTATAACAGGGGAAGGCTATGGCTACACCTTC. Translation: CASSIITGEGYGYTF.